Following are 22 T cell receptor beta chains from one sample sequenced in a study of HIV-infected patients and healthy controls. Alpha and beta constant-region primers primed reverse transcription of 400 to 500 ng RNA. Separate chain-specific third strand synthesis with multiplexing indices produced the alpha and beta libraries. TCRdb redid the calling of the 5' RACE reads with MiXCR, one entry per CDR3 protein. The table includes around 11,000 distinct CDR3 sequences, more than 9% detected once. All unsorted peripheral T cells were captured because whole blood was used without fractionation. Source: blood, taken before antiretroviral therapy. These receptor sequences come from an adult with HIV infection.

This chain joins TRBV5-4 and TRBJ2-3; 9 bases line up with TRBD1. This CDR3 spans 15 amino acids. Trimming at V came to 2 bases and at J to 1 base, leaving 2 bases not matched to a gene. Per germline, CDR1 SGHNT and CDR2 YYREEE (reference sequence). In nucleotides, the CDR3 is TGTGCCAGCAGCTTTAGGACAGGGGGCACAGATACGCAGTATTTT. Translating gives CASSFRTGGTDTQYF.

This clonotype was observed many times. The V and J genes are TRBV15 and TRBJ1-5; D remains unclear. Germline CDR1 LNHNV, CDR2 YYDKDF (reference sequence). The V gene lost 3 bases and the J gene lost 0 bases, with 6 bases spanning the gap. The CDR3 length is 14 residues. The CDR3 DNA follows: TGTGCCACCAGCAGGGATTATAGCAATCAGCCCCAGCATTTT. Residues: CATSRDYSNQPQHF.

This clonotype occurred many times. The chain couples TRBV27 to TRBJ2-5, with 7 bases aligning to TRBD1. The trim removed 4 bases at V and 5 bases at J, leaving 16 bases unmatched. The CDR3 has 17 residues. Per germline, CDR1 MNHEY and CDR2 SMNVEV (reference sequence). Written as DNA, the CDR3 is TGTGCCAGCAGTTCAACTGATTGGGACAGAAGAGGGGAGACCCAGTACTTC. Translation: CASSSTDWDRRGETQYF.

The chain uses TRBV7-2 and TRBJ2-7; D may be TRBD1 (5 bases). V was trimmed by 1 base and J by 2 bases, leaving 18 bases between them. The CDR3 runs to 17 residues. CDR1 SGHTA and CDR2 FQGNSA come from the germline V gene. CDR3 sequence: CASSLEPDKNPPYEQYF. Here the CDR3 DNA reads TGTGCCAGCAGCTTAGAACCGGACAAGAACCCGCCCTACGAGCAGTACTTC.

This clonotype was observed at least ten times. V and J are TRBV28 and TRBJ2-7, with TRBD1 matching over 9 bases. The germline gives CDR1 MDHEN, CDR2 SYDVKM. The CDR3 runs 16 residues. The V gene end was trimmed by 2 bases and the J gene end by 2 bases; junction bases not matched to a gene: 7. Here the CDR3 reads CASSLNGDRVTYEQYF. CDR3 bases: TGTGCCAGCAGTTTAAACGGGGACAGGGTCACCTACGAGCAGTACTTC. Full variable domain (rest looked up from reference TRBV28 and TRBJ2-7): DVKVTQSSRYLVKRTGEKVFLECVQDMDHENMFWYRQDPGLGLRLIYFSYDVKMKEKGDIPEGYSVSREKKERFSLILESASTNQTSMYLCASSLNGDRVTYEQYFGPGTRLTVT.

This clonotype was counted ten times or more. The chain links TRBV11-2 to TRBJ2-1, with 9 bases identical to TRBD1. Germline assignment: CDR1 SGHAT and CDR2 FQNNGV. The CDR3 is 16 amino acids. Losses at the gene ends were 4 bases for V and 6 bases for J; bases not matched to a gene: 10. This CDR3 reads CASSWTGDREPNEQFF. The CDR3 nucleotides are TGTGCCAGCAGCTGGACGGGGGACAGGGAGCCCAATGAGCAGTTCTTC.

This clonotype was counted many times. This chain joins TRBV6-2 or TRBV6-3 and TRBJ1-1; D ambiguous. This CDR3 comprises 14 residues. Per germline, CDR1 MNHEY and CDR2 SVGEGT. Trimming stripped 0 bases from V and 3 bases from J, with 8 bases between. This CDR3 is CASSYSNGHTEAFF. In nucleotides, the CDR3 is TGTGCCAGCAGTTACTCGAATGGGCACACTGAAGCTTTCTTT.

The sample holds many counts of this clonotype. The V call is TRBV6-6, the J call TRBJ1-1; no firm D call. This CDR3 comprises 15 residues. Between the trimmed V and J ends, which lost 1 base and 5 bases, there was a span of 14 bases. Germline CDR1 and CDR2: MNHNY and SVGAGI (reference sequence). Here the CDR3 reads CASSYLSSGWTEAFF. For the CDR3, the DNA is TGTGCCAGCAGTTACTTATCTTCAGGCTGGACTGAAGCTTTCTTT.

This clonotype was seen more than once but under ten times. The chain combines TRBV29-1 with TRBJ2-1; 9 nucleotides line up with TRBD2. The J segment lost 6 bases and the V segment lost 2 bases, leaving 2 bases of the junction unmatched. CDR3 length: 13 amino acids. Germline CDR1 reads SQVTM; CDR2 reads ANQGSEA. In DNA form, the CDR3 reads TGCAGCGTTGAATGGACTAGCGCCAATGAGCAGTTCTTC. It encodes CSVEWTSANEQFF.

The rearrangement links TRBV13 to TRBJ2-7; tentatively, D is TRBD2 (5 bases). CDR1 and CDR2 from the germline V gene are PRHDT and FYEKMQ (reference sequence). The ends were cut back, 6 bases at V and 3 bases at J, with 12 bases in the middle. The CDR3 spans 13 residues. The CDR3 reads CASRPRGRYEQYF. CDR3 DNA sequence: TGTGCCAGCAGGCCCCGGGGTCGCTACGAGCAGTACTTC.

This clonotype has more than one count but fewer than ten. The rearrangement uses TRBV11-3 and TRBJ2-7, with 9 bases lining up with TRBD1. Trimming took 5 bases from V and 5 from J; bases not matched to a gene: 4. Germline loops: CDR1 SGHNT, CDR2 YENEEA. The length of the CDR3 is 13 residues. CDR3 in amino acids: CASSRDRDHEQYF. CDR3 in DNA: TGTGCCAGCAGCCGGGACAGGGACCACGAGCAGTACTTC.

The sample holds a few counts of this clonotype. The chain recombines TRBV7-6 with TRBJ2-1, with 12 bases that match TRBD2. Trimming took 5 bases from V and 0 from J; bases not matched to a gene: 14. The CDR3 runs 20 residues. Germline CDR1 reads SGHVS; CDR2 reads FNYEAQ. As DNA, the CDR3 is TGTGCCAGCAGCGGTTTCCCGGGACTAGCGGGCTCGAGCTCCTACAATGAGCAGTTCTTC. Translated: CASSGFPGLAGSSSYNEQFF.

This clonotype was recorded at least ten times. V usage is TRBV12-3 or TRBV12-4 and J usage is TRBJ2-2; 11 bases align to TRBD1. This CDR3 comprises 16 residues. V trimming: 5 bases; J trimming: 6 bases; junction bases outside the gene matches: 8. The DNA for the CDR3 is TGTGCCAGCAGTCCAAGGACAGGGGGCAAGTCCGGGGAGCTGTTTTTT. Its protein product is CASSPRTGGKSGELFF.

In its sample, this clonotype was seen many times. The chain combines TRBV5-1 with TRBJ2-7, with TRBD1 identical over 10 bases. The CDR3 runs 13 residues. Trimming removed 7 bases from V and 5 bases from J; junction bases left unmatched: 6. Germline CDR1 SGHRS, CDR2 YFSETQ. CDR3 sequence (DNA): TGCGCCAGCGTAAGGGACAGGGGAAACGAGCAGTACTTC. It translates to CASVRDRGNEQYF.

By its share, this clonotype is medium-sized. This rearrangement joins TRBV2 to TRBJ2-1, with TRBD2 matching 8 bases. The CDR3 runs to 16 residues. CDR1 is SNHLY, CDR2 FYNNEI, per germline. The V segment lost 8 bases and the J segment 6 bases; nucleotides outside the gene matches: 15. CDR3 DNA sequence: TGTGCCAGCCCTACGGAAAAGGCGGGAGGACTCAATGAGCAGTTCTTC. Translated: CASPTEKAGGLNEQFF.

There are many counts of this clonotype. The J gene is TRBJ2-1, the V gene TRBV5-1; TRBD1 aligns across 7 bases. Germline V lookup: CDR1 SGHRS, CDR2 YFSETQ. With 2 bases clipped from V and 5 bases from J, the junction kept 1 base outside the gene matches. The CDR3 extends over 13 amino acids. CDR3 DNA sequence: TGCGCCAGCAGCTTTACAGGGGACAATGAGCAGTTCTTC. Translation gives CASSFTGDNEQFF.

At least ten counts were recorded for this clonotype. The gene calls are TRBV27 and TRBJ1-1; maybe TRBD1 (5 bases). Trimming took 3 bases from V and 7 from J, leaving 12 bases between them. Germline lookup yields CDR1 MNHEY and CDR2 SMNVEV (reference sequence). The CDR3 is 13 residues long. This chain's CDR3 is CASSFNGGGEAFF. Written as DNA, the CDR3 is TGTGCCAGCAGTTTTAACGGGGGAGGTGAAGCTTTCTTT.

This clonotype has ten or more counts. This chain uses TRBV5-1 with TRBJ2-7; no definite D call. The CDR3 is made up of 13 amino acids. CDR1 is SGHRS, CDR2 YFSETQ, per germline. V dropped 0 bases and J dropped 7 bases, with 11 bases sitting between them. CDR3 coding DNA: TGCGCCAGCAGCTTGGTTCCGGGTTATGAGCAGTACTTC. Its protein is CASSLVPGYEQYF.

Judged by abundance, this clonotype is medium-sized. The V and J genes are TRBV27 and TRBJ2-2; the D gene is possibly TRBD1 (5 bases). Germline V lookup: CDR1 MNHEY, CDR2 SMNVEV (reference sequence). The length of the CDR3 is 15 residues. V was pared by 6 bases and J by 5 bases, with 16 bases between. The CDR3 nucleotides read TGTGCCAGCAGCGAGACGCAGGGTTTTACCGGGGAGCTGTTTTTT. Translation gives CASSETQGFTGELFF.

V and J are TRBV5-6 and TRBJ1-2; 7 bases match TRBD1. V trimming: 0 bases; J trimming: 0 bases; junction bases outside the gene matches: 8. Germline-derived CDR1 and CDR2 are SGHDT and YYEEEE. The CDR3 has 17 amino acids. The CDR3 DNA is TGTGCCAGCAGCTTGGCCCTGGGACAGACGACTAACTATGGCTACACCTTC. Protein sequence: CASSLALGQTTNYGYTF.

The sample holds many counts of this clonotype. J is TRBJ1-5 and V is TRBV14, with D uncertain. Trimming left V 2 bases short and J 4 bases short, with 6 bases between. From germline, CDR1 is SGHDN and CDR2 FVKESK. The CDR3 extends over 13 amino acids. The CDR3 DNA reads TGTGCCAGCAGCCAACACCTGAATCAGCCCCAGCATTTT. Protein: CASSQHLNQPQHF.

This chain joins TRBV27 and TRBJ2-1, with 12 bases identical to TRBD2. Germline assignment: CDR1 MNHEY and CDR2 SMNVEV (reference sequence). V lost 6 bases, J lost 8 bases, and 8 bases stayed unmatched. The CDR3 sequence is 15 residues long. Written as DNA, the CDR3 is TGTGCCAGCAGACTGACTAGCGGGAGTTTTCATGAGCAGTTCTTC. This gives the protein CASRLTSGSFHEQFF.